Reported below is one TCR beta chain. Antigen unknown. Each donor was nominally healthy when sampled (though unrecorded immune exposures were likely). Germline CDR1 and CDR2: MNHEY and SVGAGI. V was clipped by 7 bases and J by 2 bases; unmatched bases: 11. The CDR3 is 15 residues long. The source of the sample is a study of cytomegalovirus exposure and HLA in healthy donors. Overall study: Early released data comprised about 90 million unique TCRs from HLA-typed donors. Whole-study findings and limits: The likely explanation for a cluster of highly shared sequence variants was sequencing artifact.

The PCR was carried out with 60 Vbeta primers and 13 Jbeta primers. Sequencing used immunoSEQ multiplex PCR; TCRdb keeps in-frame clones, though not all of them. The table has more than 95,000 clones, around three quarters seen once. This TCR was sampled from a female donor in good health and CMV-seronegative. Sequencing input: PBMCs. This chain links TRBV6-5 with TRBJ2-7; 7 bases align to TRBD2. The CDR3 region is CASTPGGREAYEQYF. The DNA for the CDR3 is TGTGCCAGCACGCCCGGGGGGAGAGAAGCCTACGAGCAGTACTTC.